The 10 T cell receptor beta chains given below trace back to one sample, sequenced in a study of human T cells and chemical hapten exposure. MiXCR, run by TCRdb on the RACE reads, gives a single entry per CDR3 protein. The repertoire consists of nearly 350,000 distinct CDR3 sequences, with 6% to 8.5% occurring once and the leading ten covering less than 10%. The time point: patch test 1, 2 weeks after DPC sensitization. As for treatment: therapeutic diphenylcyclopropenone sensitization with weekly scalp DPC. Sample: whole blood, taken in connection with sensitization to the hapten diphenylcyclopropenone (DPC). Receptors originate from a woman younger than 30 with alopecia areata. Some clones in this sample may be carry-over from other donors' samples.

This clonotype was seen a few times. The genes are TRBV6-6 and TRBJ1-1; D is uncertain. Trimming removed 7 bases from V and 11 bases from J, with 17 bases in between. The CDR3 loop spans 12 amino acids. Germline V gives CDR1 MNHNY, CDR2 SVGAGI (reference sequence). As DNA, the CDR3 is TGTGCCAGCATTGATCAACGGGGTGGGGCTTTCTTT. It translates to CASIDQRGGAFF.

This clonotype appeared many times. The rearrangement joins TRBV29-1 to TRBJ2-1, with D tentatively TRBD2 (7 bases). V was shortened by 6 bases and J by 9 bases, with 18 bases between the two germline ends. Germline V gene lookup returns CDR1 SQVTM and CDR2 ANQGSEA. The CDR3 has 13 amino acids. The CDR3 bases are TGCAGCGTGGGGGGGCAGACTAAGGGTGAGCAGTTCTTC. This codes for CSVGGQTKGEQFF.

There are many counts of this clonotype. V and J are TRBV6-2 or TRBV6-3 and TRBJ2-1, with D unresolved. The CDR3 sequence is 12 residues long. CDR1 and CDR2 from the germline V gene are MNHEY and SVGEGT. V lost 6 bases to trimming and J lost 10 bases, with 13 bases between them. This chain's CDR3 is CASSHTRLEQFF. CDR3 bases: TGTGCCAGCAGCCACACCCGATTGGAGCAGTTCTTC.

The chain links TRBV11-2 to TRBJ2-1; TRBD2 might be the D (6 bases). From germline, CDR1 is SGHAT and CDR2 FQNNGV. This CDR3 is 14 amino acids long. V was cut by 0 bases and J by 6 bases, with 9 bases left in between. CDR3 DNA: TGTGCCAGCAGCTTAGAGGAGACTAGCAATGAGCAGTTCTTC. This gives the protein CASSLEETSNEQFF.

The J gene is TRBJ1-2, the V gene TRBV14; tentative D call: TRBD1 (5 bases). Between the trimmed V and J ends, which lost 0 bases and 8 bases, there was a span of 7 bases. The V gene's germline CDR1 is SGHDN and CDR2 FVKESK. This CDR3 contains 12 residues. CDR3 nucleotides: TGTGCCAGCAGCCAAGACAGGGAAGGCTACACCTTC. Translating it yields CASSQDREGYTF.

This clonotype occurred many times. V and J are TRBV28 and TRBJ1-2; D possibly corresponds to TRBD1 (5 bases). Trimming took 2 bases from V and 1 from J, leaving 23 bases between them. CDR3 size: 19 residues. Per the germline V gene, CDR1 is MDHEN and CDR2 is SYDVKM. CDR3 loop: CASSLNYQGKKGINYGYTF. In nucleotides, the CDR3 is TGTGCCAGCAGTTTAAATTATCAGGGCAAGAAGGGGATTAACTATGGCTACACCTTC.

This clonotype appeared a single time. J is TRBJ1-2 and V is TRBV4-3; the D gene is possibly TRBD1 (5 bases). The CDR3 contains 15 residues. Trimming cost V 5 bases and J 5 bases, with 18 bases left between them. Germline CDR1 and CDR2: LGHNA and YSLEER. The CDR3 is CASSYTGAVEYGYTF. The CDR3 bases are TGCGCCAGCAGCTATACCGGGGCGGTCGAATATGGCTACACCTTC.

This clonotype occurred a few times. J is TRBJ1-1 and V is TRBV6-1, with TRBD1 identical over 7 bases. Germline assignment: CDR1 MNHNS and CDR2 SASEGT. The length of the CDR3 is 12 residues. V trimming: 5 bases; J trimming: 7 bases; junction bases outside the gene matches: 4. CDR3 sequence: CASSSDRDEAFF. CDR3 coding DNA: TGTGCCAGCAGTTCCGACAGGGATGAAGCTTTCTTT.

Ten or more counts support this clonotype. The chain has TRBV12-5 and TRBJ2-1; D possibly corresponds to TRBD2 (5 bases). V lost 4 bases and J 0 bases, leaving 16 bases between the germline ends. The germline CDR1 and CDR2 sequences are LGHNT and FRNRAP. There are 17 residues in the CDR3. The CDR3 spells CASGSLLGPSSYNEQFF. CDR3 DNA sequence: TGTGCTAGTGGTTCATTACTAGGGCCGAGCTCCTACAATGAGCAGTTCTTC.

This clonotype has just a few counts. The CDR3: CASSTDSPGELFF. CDR3 DNA: TGTGCCAGCAGTACGGACAGCCCCGGGGAGCTGTTTTTT. The chain has TRBV2 and TRBJ2-2; a weak D match, TRBD1 (6 bases). Per the germline V gene, CDR1 is SNHLY and CDR2 is FYNNEI. V lost 5 bases, J lost 6 bases, and 10 bases lay in between. This CDR3 is 13 amino acids long.